These 25 T cell receptor beta chains originate from one sample sequenced in a study of regulatory T cells in long-lasting Graves disease. Building of the TCR beta libraries involved iRepertoire HTBI primers and Arm-PCR of CDR3 regions. TCRdb re-derived calls from the multiplex PCR reads in MiXCR, one entry per CDR3 protein. This table has over 300,000 distinct CDR3 sequences, about 16% appearing once. Time point of the sample: newly diagnosed GD, antithyroid drugs for less than 3 months. There was RNA extracted from PBMCs, and the TCR library was made from it. This sample comprised peripheral blood mononuclear cells (PBMCs), obtained at new diagnosis, from a patient treated with antithyroid drugs. These receptors came from a female donor with Graves disease.

This clonotype was counted a few times. The gene calls are TRBV9 and TRBJ2-5; no clear D. This CDR3 comprises 13 residues. Between the trimmed V and J ends, which lost 1 base and 1 base, there was a span of 5 bases. Germline-derived CDR1 and CDR2 are SGDLS and YYNGEE. The CDR3 loop reads CASSVRSQETQYF. DNA of the CDR3: TGTGCCAGCAGCGTAAGGAGCCAAGAGACCCAGTACTTC.

A word on this clonotype: A much more abundant neighbour one base away suggests this may be a read error. The chain links TRBV3-1 to TRBJ2-2, with 9 bases matching TRBD1. The CDR3 sequence is 17 residues long. V lost 3 bases to trimming and J lost 3 bases; unmatched junction nucleotides: 8. The germline V gene has CDR1 LGHDT and CDR2 YNNKEL (reference sequence). CDR3 in DNA: TGTGCCAGCAGCCAGGAAGCTGGACAGGGGTACACCGGGGAGCTGTTTTTT. Translated, it gives CASSQEAGQGYTGELFF. Full variable domain (missing parts from reference TRBV3-1 and TRBJ2-2): DTAVSQTPKYLVTQMGNDKSIKCEQNLGHDTMYWYKQDSKKFLKIMFSYNNKELIINETVPNRFSPKSPDKAHLNLHINSLELGDSAVYFCASSQEAGQGYTGELFFGEGSRLTVL.

This clonotype was detected ten times or more. The chain couples TRBV20-1 to TRBJ1-1; D gene uncertain. The V end was cut by 1 base, the J end by 7 bases, with 13 bases between. The CDR3 has 13 amino acids. The germline V gene has CDR1 DFQATT and CDR2 SNEGSKA (reference sequence). Here the CDR3 DNA reads TGCAGTGCTAGAGCGCCCCTTTCCCTTGAAGCTTTCTTT. Protein: CSARAPLSLEAFF.

This clonotype showed up many times. The chain carries TRBV30 and TRBJ2-7; a weak D match, TRBD2 (5 bases). This CDR3 comprises 12 residues. Trimming left V 0 bases short and J 5 bases short, with 8 bases between. The germline CDR1 and CDR2 sequences are GTSNPN and SVGIG (reference sequence). CDR3 amino acids: CAWSVAVDEQYF. For the CDR3, the DNA is TGTGCCTGGAGTGTAGCGGTAGACGAGCAGTACTTC.

This clonotype was seen repeatedly, ten times or more. V gene TRBV2 combines with J gene TRBJ2-1, with D perhaps TRBD2 (5 bases). The CDR3 runs 17 residues. Trimming cost V 5 bases and J 0 bases, with 17 bases left between them. From germline, CDR1 is SNHLY and CDR2 FYNNEI. CDR3 residues: CASSRAGRPSSYNEQFF. The CDR3 region has the DNA TGTGCCAGCAGTAGGGCGGGCCGACCAAGCTCCTACAATGAGCAGTTCTTC. The complete variable domain, with remaining parts taken from reference TRBV2 and TRBJ2-1, reads EPEVTQTPSHQVTQMGQEVILRCVPISNHLYFYWYRQILGQKVEFLVSFYNNEISEKSEIFDDQFSVERPDGSNFTLKIRSTKLEDSAMYFCASSRAGRPSSYNEQFFGPGTRLTVL.

This clonotype came up many times. V and J are TRBV29-1 and TRBJ2-2; 10 bases agree with TRBD2. This CDR3 has 15 residues. Germline-derived CDR1 and CDR2 are SQVTM and ANQGSEA. V lost 7 bases to trimming and J lost 5 bases; unmatched junction nucleotides: 10. In nucleotides, the CDR3 is TGCAGCGCCGAGAGGTCTAGCGGGAGTACCGGGGAGCTGTTTTTT. Its translation is CSAERSSGSTGELFF.

This clonotype was seen repeatedly, ten times or more. The rearrangement uses TRBV28 and TRBJ1-2, with D maybe TRBD1 (6 bases). The CDR3 contains 16 residues. Germline V gene sequence: CDR1 MDHEN, CDR2 SYDVKM. Trimming took off 7 bases at V and 1 base at J, with 19 bases between the two ends. The CDR3 DNA reads TGTGCCAGCAATCAGCCCGGGACACCCAATAACTATGGCTACACCTTC. Its protein product is CASNQPGTPNNYGYTF.

Concerning this clonotype itself: This could be a read error, since a much larger clone is one nucleotide away. The CDR3 region is CASSISGGVGYTF. CDR3 coding DNA: TGTGCCAGCAGCATATCAGGGGGCGTCGGCTACACCTTC. The chain uses TRBV11-2 and TRBJ1-2; 8 bases are a match to TRBD1. CDR3 length equals 13 residues. The J segment lost 8 bases and the V segment lost 5 bases, leaving 7 bases of the junction unmatched. Germline CDR1 SGHAT, CDR2 FQNNGV.

This chain connects TRBV15 to TRBJ2-7; D is possibly TRBD1 (5 bases). CDR1 LNHNV and CDR2 YYDKDF come from the germline V gene (reference sequence). The ends were cut back, 4 bases at V and 0 bases at J, with 7 bases in the middle. The CDR3 covers 13 residues. The CDR3 nucleotides are TGTGCCACCAGCAAGGACAACTCCTACGAGCAGTACTTC. Amino acid sequence: CATSKDNSYEQYF.

This clonotype was counted at least ten times. This sequence joins TRBV24-1 and TRBJ1-2, with a tentative D call TRBD1 (5 bases). The V gene lost 1 base and the J gene lost 7 bases, with 9 bases spanning the gap. Germline V gene lookup returns CDR1 KGHDR and CDR2 SFDVKD. This CDR3 contains 13 residues. The CDR3 bases are TGTGCCACCAGTGATTTCGGGGGTATTGGCTACACCTTC. It is translated as CATSDFGGIGYTF.

This clonotype was seen repeatedly, ten times or more. This chain uses TRBV4-3 with TRBJ2-5, with TRBD1 as a possible D gene (6 bases). Germline-derived CDR1 and CDR2 are LGHNA and YSLEER. CDR3 length equals 14 residues. V was trimmed by 3 bases and J by 5 bases, leaving 13 bases between them. The CDR3 DNA reads as TGCGCCAGCAGCCAGGGCAGGGGAGCCGAGACCCAGTACTTC. Translated: CASSQGRGAETQYF.

This clonotype appeared once. This chain joins TRBV7-9 and TRBJ2-1; TRBD1 agrees at 9 bases. The ends lost 4 bases at V and 2 bases at J; junction bases unmatched: 6. Germline CDR1 reads SEHNR; CDR2 reads FQNEAQ (reference sequence). CDR3 length: 16 amino acids. CDR3 loop: CASSSIGTGTYNEQFF. In nucleotides, the CDR3 is TGTGCCAGCAGCTCCATCGGGACAGGGACCTACAATGAGCAGTTCTTC.

Notes on this clonotype: The junction departs from germline at one end; a sequencing error may be responsible. The rearrangement uses TRBV19 and TRBJ1-1; 7 bases map to TRBD1. The CDR3 loop spans 15 amino acids. Germline loops: CDR1 LNHDA, CDR2 SQIVND (reference sequence). The CDR3 loop reads CASSTGGRVNTGAFF. The CDR3 DNA is TGTGCCAGTAGTACAGGGGGGAGGGTGAACACTGGAGCTTTCTTT.

This clonotype was detected many times. The J gene is TRBJ1-1, the V gene TRBV5-6; possible D gene TRBD1, 6 bases. V was cut by 4 bases and J by 0 bases, with 28 bases left in between. The CDR3 has 20 residues. CDR1 and CDR2 (germline): SGHDT, YYEEEE. In DNA form, the CDR3 reads TGTGCCAGCAGCGCAATGAATCCCAGGGGCGCGACTGGCATGAACACTGAAGCTTTCTTT. It translates to CASSAMNPRGATGMNTEAFF.

At least ten counts were recorded for this clonotype. The chain combines TRBV13 with TRBJ1-1; D not certain. Trimming stripped 5 bases from V and 3 bases from J, with 13 bases between. Looked up from germline, CDR1 is PRHDT and CDR2 is FYEKMQ (reference sequence). This CDR3 has 14 residues. CDR3 DNA: TGTGCCAGCAGCGCCGTTGGGTCGGACACTGAAGCTTTCTTT. Its protein is CASSAVGSDTEAFF.

V gene TRBV28 combines with J gene TRBJ2-1; 12 nucleotides align to TRBD2. CDR1 is MDHEN, CDR2 SYDVKM, per germline. CDR3 length equals 17 residues. The junction had 11 bases not matched to a gene; V was cut back by 4 bases and J by 7 bases. The CDR3 sequence is CASSSIALGLAGNEQFF. In DNA form, the CDR3 reads TGTGCCAGCAGTTCGATTGCCCTAGGACTAGCGGGAAATGAGCAGTTCTTC.

In the case of this clonotype: The junction differs from germline at one of its ends, possibly a read error. The chain combines TRBV3-1 with TRBJ2-7, with TRBD2 matching 8 bases. From germline, CDR1 is LGHDT and CDR2 YNNKEL (reference sequence). The CDR3 spans 12 residues. CDR3 region: CASSPGLVDPAF. The CDR3 DNA is TGTGCCAGCAGCCCGGGACTAGTGGATCCTGCCTTC.

This clonotype was recorded at least ten times. The genes are TRBV4-1 and TRBJ2-1, with D hard to call. V lost 1 base to trimming and J lost 9 bases, with 7 bases between them. CDR1 is MGHRA, CDR2 YSYEKL, per germline. There are 12 residues in the CDR3. CDR3 amino acids: CASSQVMGEQFF. The CDR3 region has the DNA TGCGCCAGCAGCCAAGTTATGGGTGAGCAGTTCTTC.

This clonotype was recorded at least ten times. This rearrangement joins TRBV5-1 to TRBJ1-2; D perhaps matches TRBD1 (5 bases). CDR3 length: 14 residues. Per the germline V gene, CDR1 is SGHRS and CDR2 is YFSETQ. V lost 0 bases and J 5 bases, leaving 11 bases between the germline ends. The CDR3 DNA is TGCGCCAGCAGCTTGGAGCAGGGATCTTATGGCTACACCTTC. Its protein product is CASSLEQGSYGYTF.

The table lists this clonotype with a few counts. The V and J genes are TRBV12-3 or TRBV12-4 and TRBJ2-1; D is uncertain. V dropped 6 bases and J dropped 11 bases, with 5 bases sitting between them. The CDR3 is 9 residues long. In nucleotides, the CDR3 is TGTGCCAGCAGCGAAAAGCAGTTCTTC. The encoded protein is CASSEKQFF.

The chain links TRBV12-3 or TRBV12-4 to TRBJ1-2, with D hard to call. CDR3 length: 14 residues. V gave up 2 bases and J gave up 3 bases, with 10 bases separating them. The CDR3 reads CASSLYSSDYGYTF. In nucleotides, the CDR3 is TGTGCCAGCAGTTTATACAGTAGCGACTATGGCTACACCTTC.

This clonotype has a count of ten or more. The chain recombines TRBV19 with TRBJ1-5; D is unclear. There are 17 residues in the CDR3. V was clipped by 0 bases and J by 2 bases, with 14 bases between them. Germline CDR1 reads LNHDA; CDR2 reads SQIVND (reference sequence). The CDR3 spells CASSIDWATLGNQPQHF. The CDR3 region has the DNA TGTGCCAGTAGTATAGATTGGGCGACCTTGGGCAATCAGCCCCAGCATTTT.

The chain is built from TRBV6-1 and TRBJ1-3; no clear D gene. Trimming cost V 6 bases and J 1 base, with 10 bases left between them. This CDR3 is 14 amino acids long. Germline lookup yields CDR1 MNHNS and CDR2 SASEGT. For the CDR3, the DNA is TGTGCCAGCAGCGGAACCAATTCTGGAAACACCATATATTTT. Residues: CASSGTNSGNTIYF.

Only a few counts were recorded for this clonotype. A read error may be the cause here, since a much bigger clone is one base away. The chain carries TRBV10-1 and TRBJ2-1, with unresolved D. The CDR3 is made up of 13 amino acids. Germline CDR1 and CDR2: WNHNN and SYGVQD (reference sequence). Trimming stripped 0 bases from V and 10 bases from J, with 10 bases between. The CDR3 region is CASSESSTGEQFF. The DNA for the CDR3 is TGCGCCAGCAGTGAGTCAAGTACGGGCGAGCAGTTCTTC.

Concerning this clonotype: A far larger clone is only one base removed, so a read error is likely. V gene TRBV7-3 combines with J gene TRBJ2-7; TRBD2 matches at 9 bases. Unmatched junction bases numbered 8, after V lost 1 base and J lost 7 bases. From germline, CDR1 is SGHTA and CDR2 FQGTGA. The CDR3 spans 15 residues. The CDR3 bases are TGTGCCAGCAGCTTAAAAGCGGGAGGACCCAATGAGCAGTACTTC. It codes for CASSLKAGGPNEQYF.